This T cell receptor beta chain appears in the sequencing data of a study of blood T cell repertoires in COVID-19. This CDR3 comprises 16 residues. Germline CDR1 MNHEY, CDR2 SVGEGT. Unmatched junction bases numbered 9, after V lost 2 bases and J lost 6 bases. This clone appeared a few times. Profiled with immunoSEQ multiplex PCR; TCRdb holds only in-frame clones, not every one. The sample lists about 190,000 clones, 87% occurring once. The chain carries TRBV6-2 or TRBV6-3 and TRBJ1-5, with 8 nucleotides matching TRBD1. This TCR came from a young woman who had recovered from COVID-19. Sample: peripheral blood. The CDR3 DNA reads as TGTGCCAGCAGTTACGCGCAGGGGGCGTTCGGTCAGCCCCAGCATTTT. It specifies CASSYAQGAFGQPQHF.